This T cell receptor (beta chain) was found in a study of T cell responses to AZD1222 COVID-19 vaccine. Study results and caveats: Among the donors, most were white British and more were female, and clonal diversity was possibly underestimated.

Details on this clone: The antigen is unknown.

Clones were read by immunoSEQ multiplex PCR, and TCRdb kept only the in-frame ones, dropping some. Among approximately 20,000 clones listed, about 80% were seen once. CDR1 SEHNR and CDR2 FQNEAQ come from the germline V gene (reference sequence). CDR3 size: 18 residues. Unmatched junction bases numbered 19, after V lost 4 bases and J lost 9 bases. The chain carries TRBV7-9 and TRBJ2-1, with 9 bases matching TRBD1. This clonotype was obtained from an adult in good health. The source was peripheral blood, collected on day 0 of AZD1222 vaccination. CDR3 region: CASSSGTGRGFRAAEQFF. Here the CDR3 DNA reads TGTGCCAGCAGCTCTGGGACAGGGAGGGGGTTTCGGGCTGCTGAGCAGTTCTTC.